This entry describes one TCR beta chain. The ends lost 6 bases at V and 4 bases at J; junction bases unmatched: 8. Per germline, CDR1 SGHDT and CDR2 YYEEEE. The CDR3 has 14 amino acids. The sample comes from a study of control samples from healthy donors and cancer patients. This table comes from immunoSEQ multiplex PCR, and its TCRdb copy is limited to in-frame clones, with some not included. This table holds around 90,000 clones, around nine tenths found once. Sequenced material: blood. The sequence derives from a man aged 25 to 45 in good health. V and J are TRBV5-6 and TRBJ2-5; TRBD1 agrees at 8 bases. CDR3 DNA: TGTGCCAGCACCCTGGGACAGGTCAGAGAGACCCAGTACTTC. It codes for CASTLGQVRETQYF.